Each of the 28 T cell receptor beta chains below was sequenced from the same sample in a study of identical twins. TCRdb reanalysed the 5' RACE reads using MiXCR and keeps one entry per CDR3 protein. The sample carries about 700,000 distinct CDR3 sequences, 8.6% recorded once. The same sample was also studied in work on yellow fever vaccine responses in identical twins.

Material: PBMCs. These receptors all come from a woman under 30 in good health.

The V call is TRBV6-6, the J call TRBJ1-2; no reliable D call. Per the germline V gene, CDR1 is MNHNY and CDR2 is SVGAGI (reference sequence). The CDR3 spans 12 residues. The V end lost 4 bases, the J end lost 4 bases, and 7 bases lay between the germline ends. CDR3 in amino acids: CASSSPGYGYTF. For the CDR3, the DNA is TGTGCCAGCAGTTCTCCGGGCTATGGCTACACCTTC.

This clonotype was seen more than once but under ten times. The chain links TRBV6-1 to TRBJ2-7; TRBD2 might be the D (6 bases). Germline V gene data show CDR1 as MNHNS and CDR2 as SASEGT. Trimming cost V 5 bases and J 9 bases, with 20 bases left between them. There are 14 residues in the CDR3. CDR3 residues: CASSRPGLGTLQYF. The DNA of the CDR3 is TGTGCCAGCAGTCGTCCGGGACTGGGTACGTTGCAGTACTTC.

V usage is TRBV7-2 and J usage is TRBJ2-3, with D perhaps TRBD1 or TRBD2 (5 bases each). Trimming removed 1 base from V and 5 bases from J, with 16 bases in between. The CDR3 is 16 residues long. Germline CDR1 is SGHTA and CDR2 is FQGNSA. The CDR3 region is CASSLVVRGPQDTQYF. The CDR3 bases are TGTGCCAGCAGCTTAGTGGTGAGGGGACCACAAGATACGCAGTATTTT.

This clonotype was detected a few times. The chain carries TRBV7-8 and TRBJ2-3; D tentatively reads TRBD1 or TRBD2 (6 bases each). Germline assignment: CDR1 SGHVS and CDR2 FQNEAQ. V was clipped by 2 bases and J by 5 bases, with 14 bases between them. This CDR3 region has 15 residues. The CDR3 DNA reads as TGTGCCAGCAGCTTAAAGGGGGGAGTAAGAGATACGCAGTATTTT. Translated: CASSLKGGVRDTQYF.

J is TRBJ2-2 and V is TRBV12-3 or TRBV12-4; D is perhaps TRBD2 (6 bases). Trimming cost V 6 bases and J 2 bases, with 16 bases left between them. The CDR3 consists of 16 residues. The CDR3 nucleotides read TGTGCCAGCAGCCTTTGGCGGGGCGTTAACACCGGGGAGCTGTTTTTT. As protein: CASSLWRGVNTGELFF.

The gene calls are TRBV6-1 and TRBJ2-1, with TRBD2 matching over 7 bases. This CDR3 comprises 16 residues. CDR1 and CDR2 from the germline V gene are MNHNS and SASEGT. V was pared by 5 bases and J by 2 bases, with 9 bases of the junction left unmatched. CDR3 amino acids: CASSPIAGLTYNEQFF. In DNA, the CDR3 is TGTGCCAGCAGTCCAATAGCGGGCCTCACCTACAATGAGCAGTTCTTC.

The chain has TRBV5-1 and TRBJ2-3; TRBD1 aligns across 7 bases. The CDR3 contains 15 residues. Germline V gene sequence: CDR1 SGHRS, CDR2 YFSETQ. V shed 2 bases and J 2 bases; nucleotides not matched to a gene: 5. This CDR3 is CASSFGGQFTDTQYF. The CDR3 DNA is TGCGCCAGCAGCTTTGGGGGACAGTTCACAGATACGCAGTATTTT.

The sample holds a few counts of this clonotype. This rearrangement joins TRBV6-4 to TRBJ2-2; D gene uncertain. Germline V CDR1 and CDR2: MRHNA, SNTAGT. The CDR3 has 14 amino acids. Trimming took 0 bases from V and 2 from J, leaving 4 bases between them. CDR3 in DNA: TGTGCCAGCAGTGACTCCGACAACACCGGGGAGCTGTTTTTT. Amino acids: CASSDSDNTGELFF.

This rearrangement joins TRBV27 to TRBJ2-3; maybe TRBD2 (5 bases). V dropped 8 bases and J dropped 1 base, with 16 bases sitting between them. The CDR3 spans 15 residues. CDR1 is MNHEY and CDR2 is SMNVEV in the germline V gene (reference sequence). The CDR3 protein is CASQSSPGGTDTQYF. The CDR3 bases are TGTGCCAGCCAAAGCTCCCCCGGGGGCACAGATACGCAGTATTTT.

In this sample, this clonotype turned up a few times. The chain recombines TRBV29-1 with TRBJ2-7, with 11 nucleotides matching TRBD1. The CDR3 contains 13 residues. Germline V gene lookup returns CDR1 SQVTM and CDR2 ANQGSEA. V was clipped by 6 bases and J by 5 bases; unmatched bases: 6. CDR3 region: CSVRGQGANEQYF. CDR3 nucleotides: TGCAGCGTCCGCGGACAGGGGGCGAACGAGCAGTACTTC.

This clonotype has more than one count but fewer than ten. J is TRBJ2-7 and V is TRBV28; D is possibly TRBD1 or TRBD2 (5 bases each). Trimming took 1 base from V and 4 from J, leaving 14 bases between them. From germline, CDR1 is MDHEN and CDR2 SYDVKM. The CDR3 contains 15 residues. CDR3 bases: TGTGCCAGCAGTTTATTACGGGGCCCCCCTTACGAGCAGTACTTC. Translating gives CASSLLRGPPYEQYF. The whole variable domain, filled in from reference TRBV28 and TRBJ2-7, reads DVKVTQSSRYLVKRTGEKVFLECVQDMDHENMFWYRQDPGLGLRLIYFSYDVKMKEKGDIPEGYSVSREKKERFSLILESASTNQTSMYLCASSLLRGPPYEQYFGPGTRLTVT.

This clonotype was seen at least ten times. The genes are TRBV27 and TRBJ2-2, with 11 bases aligning to TRBD1. Germline CDR1 MNHEY, CDR2 SMNVEV (reference sequence). V gave up 5 bases and J gave up 9 bases; unmatched junction bases: 8. The CDR3 sequence is 15 residues long. CDR3 in amino acids: CASSEGTGGTRELFF. CDR3 bases: TGTGCCAGCAGTGAGGGGACAGGGGGTACCCGGGAGCTGTTTTTT.

The table lists this clonotype with a few counts. The chain employs TRBV7-2 and TRBJ2-3, with 9 bases fitting TRBD2. This CDR3 has 17 residues. Germline loops: CDR1 SGHTA, CDR2 FQGNSA. V shed 0 bases, J shed 4 bases, and the junction held 8 bases outside the gene matches. The CDR3 is CASSLAPGGGGPDTQYF. As DNA, the CDR3 is TGTGCCAGCAGCTTAGCTCCCGGCGGGGGGGGCCCAGATACGCAGTATTTT.

The table lists this clonotype with a few counts. This chain joins TRBV13 and TRBJ2-3; D uncertain. The germline V gene has CDR1 PRHDT and CDR2 FYEKMQ (reference sequence). Trimming left V 0 bases short and J 4 bases short, with 11 bases between. The CDR3 is 15 residues long. The CDR3 nucleotides read TGTGCCAGCAGCTTAGGAAGATCGGAAGCAGATACGCAGTATTTT. This translates into CASSLGRSEADTQYF.

This clonotype was picked up many times. The V gene is TRBV12-3 or TRBV12-4, the J gene TRBJ2-1, with D perhaps matching TRBD2 (6 bases). There are 14 residues in the CDR3. Trimming left V 1 base short and J 10 bases short, with 14 bases between. CDR3 sequence (DNA): TGTGCCAGCAGTTTAGATGGGGGAGGAGGGGAGCAGTTCTTC. It yields the protein CASSLDGGGGEQFF.

This clonotype was picked up a small number of times. The chain recombines TRBV6-2 or TRBV6-3 with TRBJ2-1; 9 positions match TRBD2. Germline CDR1 is MNHEY and CDR2 is SVGEGT. The CDR3 length is 16 residues. V dropped 6 bases and J dropped 7; count of bases not matched to a gene: 13. The CDR3 nucleotides read TGTGCCAGCAGCGAAAGACTAGCGGCATACCGGAATGAGCAGTTCTTC. It yields the protein CASSERLAAYRNEQFF.

V is TRBV7-9 and J is TRBJ2-3; 13 positions match TRBD2. The CDR3 loop spans 17 amino acids. Trimming removed 5 bases from V and 0 bases from J; junction bases left unmatched: 5. The germline V gene encodes CDR1 SEHNR and CDR2 FQNEAQ (reference sequence). The DNA of the CDR3 is TGTGCCAGCAGCCCCAGGACTAGCGGGGGAAGCACAGATACGCAGTATTTT. It translates to CASSPRTSGGSTDTQYF.

This clonotype was seen only a few times. The chain joins TRBV12-3 or TRBV12-4 to TRBJ2-1, with D perhaps given as TRBD1 or TRBD2 (5 bases each). The CDR3 totals 17 residues. Trimming stripped 6 bases from V and 2 bases from J, with 20 bases between. DNA of the CDR3: TGTGCCAGCAGCAGGGCCCTTGGGGGATCGACCTACAATGAGCAGTTCTTC. Residues: CASSRALGGSTYNEQFF.

The rearrangement uses TRBV18 and TRBJ2-1; 14 bases fit TRBD2. The CDR3 runs to 17 residues. V shed 3 bases, J shed 5 bases, and the junction held 6 bases outside the gene matches. Germline V CDR1 and CDR2: KGHSH, LQKENI. The CDR3 nucleotides are TGTGCCAGCTCACCGCGGACTAGCGGGAGGTTCGACAATGAGCAGTTCTTC. Its translation is CASSPRTSGRFDNEQFF. The variable domain in full, completed from reference TRBV18 and TRBJ2-1, reads NAGVMQNPRHLVRRRGQEARLRCSPMKGHSHVYWYRQLPEEGLKFMVYLQKENIIDESGMPKERFSAEFPKEGPSILRIQQVVRGDSAAYFCASSPRTSGRFDNEQFFGPGTRLTVL.

The rearrangement joins TRBV9 to TRBJ2-1; tentative D call: TRBD1 (6 bases). V was trimmed by 0 bases and J by 10 bases, leaving 14 bases between them. Germline V gene data show CDR1 as SGDLS and CDR2 as YYNGEE. This CDR3 has 14 amino acids. The chain's CDR3 is CASSVGLTQGEQFF. The CDR3 bases are TGTGCCAGCAGCGTAGGTTTGACCCAGGGGGAGCAGTTCTTC.

The rearrangement links TRBV5-1 to TRBJ1-1; 9 bases line up with TRBD1. V lost 6 bases and J lost 3; bases outside the gene matches: 3. This CDR3 has 13 amino acids. The germline V gene has CDR1 SGHRS and CDR2 YFSETQ. CDR3 in amino acids: CASTWDRDTEAFF. CDR3 sequence (DNA): TGCGCCAGCACCTGGGACAGGGACACTGAAGCTTTCTTT.

The genes are TRBV6-5 and TRBJ2-5; possibly TRBD1 for D (8 bases). The germline V gene has CDR1 MNHEY and CDR2 SVGAGI. The length of the CDR3 is 16 residues. The V end lost 0 bases, the J end lost 4 bases, and 15 bases lay between the germline ends. The CDR3 DNA is TGTGCCAGCAGTTACTCCCCAGGGGGCGGGGGAGAGACCCAGTACTTC. Encoded protein: CASSYSPGGGGETQYF.

In its sample, this clonotype was seen a few times. The chain joins TRBV7-2 to TRBJ2-7; the match to TRBD1 covers 7 bases. This CDR3 has 14 residues. The junction had 4 bases not matched to a gene; V was cut back by 5 bases and J by 0 bases. CDR1 SGHTA and CDR2 FQGNSA come from the germline V gene. CDR3 DNA: TGTGCCAGCAGCGTCAGGGGGAGCTCCTACGAGCAGTACTTC. Translating it yields CASSVRGSSYEQYF.

This clonotype came up a few times. This chain links TRBV10-2 with TRBJ1-4; D perhaps matches TRBD1 (5 bases). Germline V CDR1 and CDR2: WSHSY, SAAADI. Trimming left V 6 bases short and J 0 bases short, with 11 bases between. The CDR3 spans 15 residues. The CDR3 reads CASRGLMTTNEKLFF. CDR3 in DNA: TGCGCCAGCAGGGGGCTAATGACAACTAATGAAAAACTGTTTTTT.

This clonotype was observed at least ten times. This chain uses TRBV29-1 with TRBJ2-7; 9 bases are shared with TRBD2. V was clipped by 6 bases and J by 7 bases; unmatched bases: 16. The CDR3 is 15 amino acids. Germline loops: CDR1 SQVTM, CDR2 ANQGSEA. The CDR3 reads CSVSPGLAISEEQYF. The CDR3 nucleotides are TGCAGCGTGTCACCGGGACTAGCCATCTCGGAAGAGCAGTACTTC.

This clonotype was detected a few times. The chain recombines TRBV15 with TRBJ2-3, with D unresolved. Germline V gene sequence: CDR1 LNHNV, CDR2 YYDKDF (reference sequence). The germline V and J ends were trimmed by 1 base and 2 bases, with 13 bases remaining between them. This CDR3 spans 16 amino acids. The CDR3 nucleotides are TGTGCCACCAGCAGAGTGGCACCCGCTATCACAGATACGCAGTATTTT. It is translated as CATSRVAPAITDTQYF.

This clonotype was recorded many times. This chain connects TRBV12-3 or TRBV12-4 to TRBJ1-4, with D tentatively TRBD1 (6 bases). The V end lost 3 bases, the J end lost 3 bases, and 8 bases lay between the germline ends. The CDR3 loop spans 14 amino acids. CDR3 bases: TGTGCCAGCAGTTTGGAGGGGGCTAATGAAAAACTGTTTTTT. This encodes CASSLEGANEKLFF.

This clonotype was detected ten times or more. V and J are TRBV5-1 and TRBJ1-1; D is uncertain. Germline CDR1 SGHRS, CDR2 YFSETQ. This CDR3 region has 14 residues. The ends were cut back, 2 bases at V and 0 bases at J, with 8 bases in the middle. In DNA, the CDR3 is TGCGCCAGCAGCTTAAGCACTATGAACACTGAAGCTTTCTTT. It codes for CASSLSTMNTEAFF.